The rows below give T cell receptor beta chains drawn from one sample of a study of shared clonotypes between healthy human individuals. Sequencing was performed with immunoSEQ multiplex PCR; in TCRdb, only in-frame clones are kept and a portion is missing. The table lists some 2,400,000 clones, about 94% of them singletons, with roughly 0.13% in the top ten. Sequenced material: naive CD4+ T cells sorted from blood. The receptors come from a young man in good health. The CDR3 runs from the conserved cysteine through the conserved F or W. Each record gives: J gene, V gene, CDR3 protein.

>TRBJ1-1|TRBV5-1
CASSLAFRDTEAFF
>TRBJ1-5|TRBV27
CASIGAGPVAQHF
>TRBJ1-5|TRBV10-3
CAISPQGGNQPQHF
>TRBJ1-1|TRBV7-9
CASSLGPPRTGRINTEAFF
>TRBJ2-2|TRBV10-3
CAISQGTTGELFF
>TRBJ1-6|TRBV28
CASRTGAFYNSPLHF
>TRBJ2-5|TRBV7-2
CASSLAGQGARETQYF
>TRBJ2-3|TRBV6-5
CASTRGGKDTQYF
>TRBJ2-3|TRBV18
CASSPPMGGANTDTQYF
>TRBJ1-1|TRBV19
CASRTVVGGSGTEAFF
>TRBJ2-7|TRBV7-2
CASSSTRTYEQYF
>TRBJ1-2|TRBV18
CASSPEKGTGYTF
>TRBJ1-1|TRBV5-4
CASSLPGLRMNTEAFF